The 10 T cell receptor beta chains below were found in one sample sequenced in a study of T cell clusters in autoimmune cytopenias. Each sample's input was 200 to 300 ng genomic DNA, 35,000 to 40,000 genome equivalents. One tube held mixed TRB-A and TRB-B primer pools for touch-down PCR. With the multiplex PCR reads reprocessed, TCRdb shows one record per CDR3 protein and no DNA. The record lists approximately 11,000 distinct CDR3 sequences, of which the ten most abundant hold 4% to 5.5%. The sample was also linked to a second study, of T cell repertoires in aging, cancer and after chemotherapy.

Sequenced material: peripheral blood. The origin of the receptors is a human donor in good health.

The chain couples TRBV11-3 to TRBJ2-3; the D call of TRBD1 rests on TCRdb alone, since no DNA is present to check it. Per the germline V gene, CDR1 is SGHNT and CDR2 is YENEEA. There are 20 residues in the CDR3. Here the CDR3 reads CASSPIPRDRTGGSTDTQYF.

The CDR3 region is CASSVTSSPPVGQYF. The V call is TRBV9, the J call TRBJ2-7; the D call of TRBD1 rests on TCRdb alone, since no DNA is present to check it. Germline lookup yields CDR1 SGDLS and CDR2 YYNGEE. The CDR3 is 15 residues long.

CDR3 sequence reads: CASSFSHQSSYNEQFF. The chain carries TRBV7-3 and TRBJ2-1. Germline V gene sequence: CDR1 SGHTA, CDR2 FQGTGA. The CDR3 runs to 16 residues.

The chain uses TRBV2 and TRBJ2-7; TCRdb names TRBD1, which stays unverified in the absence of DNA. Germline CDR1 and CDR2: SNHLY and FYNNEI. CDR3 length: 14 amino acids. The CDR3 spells CASTLDRGLDEQYF. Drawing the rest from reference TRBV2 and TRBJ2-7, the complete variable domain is EPEVTQTPSHQVTQMGQEVILRCVPISNHLYFYWYRQILGQKVEFLVSFYNNEISEKSEIFDDQFSVERPDGSNFTLKIRSTKLEDSAMYFCASTLDRGLDEQYFGPGTRLTVT.

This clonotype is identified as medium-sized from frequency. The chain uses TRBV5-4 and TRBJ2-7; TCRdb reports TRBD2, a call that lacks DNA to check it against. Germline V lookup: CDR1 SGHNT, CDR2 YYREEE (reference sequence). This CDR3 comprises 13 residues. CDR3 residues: CATGFRGGNEQYF. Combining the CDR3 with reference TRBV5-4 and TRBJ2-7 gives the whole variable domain ETGVTQSPTHLIKTRGQQVTLRCSSQSGHNTVSWYQQALGQGPQFIFQYYREEENGRGNFPPRFSGLQFPNYSSELNVNALELDDSALYLCATGFRGGNEQYFGPGTRLTVT.

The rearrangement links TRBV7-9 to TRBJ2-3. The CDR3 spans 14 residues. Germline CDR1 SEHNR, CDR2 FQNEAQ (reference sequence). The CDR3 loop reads CASSLLNSLAAQYF. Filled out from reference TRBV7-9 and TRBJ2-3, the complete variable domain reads DTGVSQNPRHKITKRGQNVTFRCDPISEHNRLYWYRQTLGQGPEFLTYFQNEAQLEKSRLLSDRFSAERPKGSFSTLEIQRTEQGDSAMYLCASSLLNSLAAQYFGPGTRLTVL.

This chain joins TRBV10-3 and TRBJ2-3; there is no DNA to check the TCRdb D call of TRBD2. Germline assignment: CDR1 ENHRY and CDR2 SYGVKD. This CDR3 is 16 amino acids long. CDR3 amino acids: CAISEGTSGGTDTQYF.

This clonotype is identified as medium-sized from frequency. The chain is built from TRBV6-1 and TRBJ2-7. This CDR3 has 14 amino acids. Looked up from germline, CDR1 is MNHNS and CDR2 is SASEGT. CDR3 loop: CASSRAESSYEQYF.

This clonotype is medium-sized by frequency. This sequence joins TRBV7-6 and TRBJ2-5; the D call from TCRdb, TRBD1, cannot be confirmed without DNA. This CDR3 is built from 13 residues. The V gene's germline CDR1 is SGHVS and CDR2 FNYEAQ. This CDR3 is CASSLAPGETQYF.

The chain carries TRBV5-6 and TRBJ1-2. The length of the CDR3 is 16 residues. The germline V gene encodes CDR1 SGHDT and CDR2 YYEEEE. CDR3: CASSPLGGVSSFGYTF.